This TCR beta chain was retrieved from a study of blood T cells in healthy people across ages. The wider study: About one barcoded beta molecule per two T cells was the capture yield of template switching.

Then a second PCR, running roughly 7 to 11 cycles, was carried out with a sample-barcoded 5' primer and a J-beta primer mix. Every molecule of cDNA carried a tag from a template-switch adaptor with 12 random nucleotides. From the 5' RACE reads, TCRdb called clonotypes with MiXCR, one entry per CDR3 protein. The profile shows 800,000 or so distinct CDR3 sequences, 25% of them singletons. Isolation recovered at least 6 million PBMCs from every sample. The CDR3 contains 12 residues. The germline V gene has CDR1 MDHEN and CDR2 SYDVKM. Deletions cut 3 bases from V and 8 bases from J, with 10 bases between. General study points: Long-lived donors had more naive CD4+ cells and higher diversity than aged donors.

This clonotype was found once. The antigen is not known. This sample was shared with a second study, whose subject was T cells of mothers and their children.

Material for sequencing was blood. The rearrangement joins TRBV28 to TRBJ1-2, with D unresolved. This sequence originates from a boy aged 5-17 years in good health. CDR3 in amino acids: CASSLVELGYTF. The CDR3 DNA reads as TGTGCCAGCAGTTTGGTTGAGTTGGGCTACACCTTC.